Following are 17 T cell receptor delta chains from one sample sequenced in a study of gamma-delta T cells after stem cell transplantation. TCRdb fed the RT-PCR reads into CATT to redo clone calling. There are around 7,800 delta-chain clones in the sample; about 15% occur only once, and approximately 6% lies in the top ten. What was sequenced was gamma-delta T cells. Receptors were obtained from a human donor. It is not recorded whose cells these are; they may come from a transplant donor.

The chain has TRDV2 and TRDJ3, with TRDD3 matching 10 bases. The germline V gene encodes CDR1 GEAIGNYY and CDR2 EKD. V lost 0 bases and J lost 4; bases outside the gene matches: 2. The CDR3 contains 17 residues. The CDR3 is CACDTVLGDWDTRQMFF. The CDR3 coding sequence is TGTGCCTGTGACACCGTACTGGGGGATTGGGACACCCGACAGATGTTTTTC.

The chain carries TRDV2 and TRDJ1; 11 bases line up with TRDD3. V lost 7 bases to trimming and J lost 0 bases; unmatched junction nucleotides: 12. The CDR3 runs 17 residues. Germline loops: CDR1 GEAIGNYY, CDR2 EKD. The chain's CDR3 is CACDRVLGDKYTDKLIF. Here the CDR3 DNA reads TGTGCCTGCGACCGAGTACTGGGGGATAAGTACACCGATAAACTCATCTTT.

CDR3 residues: CALGERHGGPGTQRQDTDKLIF. The CDR3 coding sequence is TGTGCTCTTGGGGAACGACACGGTGGCCCCGGGACCCAGCGCCAGGACACCGATAAACTCATCTTT. V gene TRDV1 combines with J gene TRDJ1; D is unresolved. This CDR3 is built from 22 residues. Germline V gene data show CDR1 as TSWWSYY and CDR2 as QGS. The V gene lost 1 base and the J gene lost 0 bases, with 30 bases spanning the gap.

This clone has a handful of counts. The V call is TRDV2, the J call TRDJ1; 8 bases line up with TRDD3. J gave up 0 bases and V 1 base, and 12 bases lay outside the gene matches. Germline loops: CDR1 GEAIGNYY, CDR2 EKD. This CDR3 spans 18 amino acids. The CDR3 spells CACDTGYASSWDTDKLIF. The CDR3 DNA is TGTGCCTGTGACACGGGATACGCGAGCTCCTGGGACACCGATAAACTCATCTTT.

V is TRDV2 and J is TRDJ1, with 7 nucleotides matching TRDD3. From germline, CDR1 is GEAIGNYY and CDR2 EKD. The CDR3 has 16 amino acids. V was pared by 0 bases and J by 1 base, with 7 bases of the junction left unmatched. CDR3 loop: CACDTAAGGGTDKLIF. CDR3 nucleotide sequence: TGTGCCTGTGACACCGCTGCTGGGGGGGGCACCGATAAACTCATCTTT.

Comment on this clone: It may be a read error: a sequence one base away is much more abundant. Other nucleotide sequences from this sample produce the same CDR3. V and J are TRAV29/DV5 and TRDJ2, with TRDD3 matching over 9 bases. The J segment lost 0 bases and the V segment lost 4 bases, leaving 22 bases of the junction unmatched. CDR3 length: 21 amino acids. Germline V lookup: CDR1 NSMFDY, CDR2 ISSIKDK. CDR3 residues: CAAHSSYLYWGTEALTAQLFF. The CDR3, as DNA: TGTGCAGCACATTCTTCCTATCTATACTGGGGGACAGAAGCTTTGACAGCACAACTCTTCTTT.

CDR3 region: CAAREGGAVNWSDKLIF. The CDR3 DNA follows: TGTGCAGCAAGGGAAGGAGGGGCGGTTAATTGGTCCGATAAACTCATCTTT. The chain recombines TRAV29/DV5 with TRDJ1; D gene uncertain. Germline assignment: CDR1 NSMFDY and CDR2 ISSIKDK. The CDR3 sequence is 17 residues long. V was clipped by 2 bases and J by 3 bases, with 23 bases between them.

By its share, this clone is medium-sized. This sequence joins TRDV1 and TRDJ1; 10 nucleotides match TRDD3. V trimming: 4 bases; J trimming: 3 bases; junction bases outside the gene matches: 20. The germline gives CDR1 TSWWSYY, CDR2 QGS. This CDR3 is 20 amino acids long. In DNA, the CDR3 is TGTGCTCTTGGGGTCCTTCGAAAGTACTGGGGGATGGGAAATCCCGATAAACTCATCTTT. It yields the protein CALGVLRKYWGMGNPDKLIF.

Within the sample, this clone is medium-sized. V and J are TRDV2 and TRDJ1; 8 bases line up with TRDD3. The germline CDR1 and CDR2 sequences are GEAIGNYY and EKD. The CDR3 has 16 amino acids. Trimming took 1 base from V and 0 from J; bases not matched to a gene: 6. CDR3 amino acids: CACDTRTGGHTDKLIF. The DNA of the CDR3 is TGTGCCTGTGACACGCGTACTGGGGGCCACACCGATAAACTCATCTTT.

The sample holds a few counts of this clone. J is TRDJ1 and V is TRDV2, with D hard to call. CDR1 is GEAIGNYY, CDR2 EKD, per germline. Trimming took off 0 bases at V and 0 bases at J, with 13 bases between the two ends. The length of the CDR3 is 16 residues. The chain's CDR3 is CACDTARGRDTDKLIF. CDR3 DNA sequence: TGTGCCTGTGACACCGCGAGAGGTCGGGACACCGATAAACTCATCTTT.

As to this clone: A clone one base away is much larger, so this may be a read error. Other DNA sequences within the sample encode an identical CDR3. The chain uses TRDV1 and TRDJ1; the D gene is possibly TRDD2 (6 bases). The germline V gene encodes CDR1 TSWWSYY and CDR2 QGS. This CDR3 comprises 17 residues. CDR3 amino acids: CALGDPLPPPYTDKLIF. CDR3 DNA: TGTGCCCTTGGGGACCCTCTTCCTCCGCCGTACACCGATAAACTCATCTTT.

The chain recombines TRDV3 with TRDJ1; D may be TRDD3 (9 bases). Germline V lookup: CDR1 TVYSNPD, CDR2 GDNSRS (reference sequence). V was cut by 3 bases and J by 0 bases, with 29 bases left in between. This CDR3 spans 19 amino acids. The CDR3 is CAFPFLYAYWGTYTDKLIF. The CDR3 DNA sequence: TGTGCCTTCCCCTTCCTATACGCGTACTGGGGGACCTACACCGATAAACTCATCTTT.

Within the sample, this clone is medium-sized. Other DNA sequences from this sample encode an identical CDR3 as well. The chain couples TRDV2 to TRDJ2; the match to TRDD3 covers 13 bases. CDR3 length: 22 residues. Germline V gene data show CDR1 as GEAIGNYY and CDR2 as EKD. V trimming: 3 bases; J trimming: 1 base; junction bases outside the gene matches: 19. This CDR3 is CACDGLPPYGTGGYGLTAQLFF. The CDR3 coding sequence is TGTGCCTGTGACGGGCTTCCCCCGTATGGTACTGGGGGATACGGTTTGACAGCACAACTCTTCTTT.

This sequence joins TRDV1 and TRDJ1; D not resolved. Germline CDR1 TSWWSYY, CDR2 QGS. The CDR3 has 14 amino acids. V was trimmed by 4 bases and J by 5 bases, leaving 14 bases between them. The CDR3 nucleotides are TGTGCTCTTGGGGTCGCCCGACCTCCGGATAAACTCATCTTT. This sequence encodes CALGVARPPDKLIF.

In its sample, this clone was seen a few times. The chain has TRDV1 and TRDJ1, with 8 nucleotides matching TRDD3. This CDR3 comprises 19 residues. Germline CDR1 and CDR2: TSWWSYY and QGS. J lost 5 bases, V lost 0 bases, and 17 bases had no gene match. CDR3 sequence: CALGELGGWGNLVSDKLIF. The CDR3 DNA reads TGTGCTCTTGGGGAACTTGGCGGCTGGGGGAACTTAGTTTCGGATAAACTCATCTTT.

This clone is termed medium-sized. This chain connects TRDV2 to TRDJ3; TRDD3 aligns across 12 bases. Germline values: CDR1 GEAIGNYY, CDR2 EKD. V dropped 0 bases and J dropped 2; count of bases not matched to a gene: 13. The CDR3 covers 22 residues. The CDR3 reads CACDTAVGLLGDTPWDTRQMFF. CDR3 DNA sequence: TGTGCCTGTGACACCGCGGTGGGATTACTGGGGGATACCCCCTGGGACACCCGACAGATGTTTTTC.

This clone is labeled large. The same CDR3 also results from other DNA sequences found in this sample. V and J are TRDV2 and TRDJ2, with 7 bases identical to TRDD3. Germline trimming cut 0 bases from V and 0 bases from J; bases unmatched to any gene: 0. CDR1 GEAIGNYY and CDR2 EKD come from the germline V gene. The CDR3 covers 15 residues. The CDR3 bases are TGTGCCTGTGACACCTGGGGGACTTTGACAGCACAACTCTTCTTT. Encoded protein: CACDTWGTLTAQLFF.